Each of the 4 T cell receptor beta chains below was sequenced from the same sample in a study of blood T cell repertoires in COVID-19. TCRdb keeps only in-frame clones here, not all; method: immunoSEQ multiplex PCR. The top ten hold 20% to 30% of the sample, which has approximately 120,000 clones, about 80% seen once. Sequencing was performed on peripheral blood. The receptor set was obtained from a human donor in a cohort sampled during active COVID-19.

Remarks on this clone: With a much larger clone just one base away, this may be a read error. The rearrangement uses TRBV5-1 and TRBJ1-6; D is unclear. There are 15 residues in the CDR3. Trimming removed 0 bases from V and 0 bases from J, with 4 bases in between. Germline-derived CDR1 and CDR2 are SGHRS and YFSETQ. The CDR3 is CASSLGSSYNSPLHF. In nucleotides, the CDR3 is TGCGCCAGCAGCTTGGGGAGCTCCTATAATTCACCCCTCCACTTT.

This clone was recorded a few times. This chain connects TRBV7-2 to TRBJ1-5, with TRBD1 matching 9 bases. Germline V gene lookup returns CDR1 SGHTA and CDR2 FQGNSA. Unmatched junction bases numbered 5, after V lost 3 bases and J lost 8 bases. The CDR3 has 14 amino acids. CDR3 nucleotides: TGTGCCAGCAGCTTGAGCACAGGGGGCAAGCCCCAGCATTTT. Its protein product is CASSLSTGGKPQHF.

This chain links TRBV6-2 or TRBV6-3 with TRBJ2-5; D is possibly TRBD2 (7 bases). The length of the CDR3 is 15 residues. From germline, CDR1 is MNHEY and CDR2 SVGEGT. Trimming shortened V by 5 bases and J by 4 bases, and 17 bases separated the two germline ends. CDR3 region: CASSGGGGNRETQYF. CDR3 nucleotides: TGTGCCAGCAGTGGAGGGGGAGGGAATAGAGAGACCCAGTACTTC.

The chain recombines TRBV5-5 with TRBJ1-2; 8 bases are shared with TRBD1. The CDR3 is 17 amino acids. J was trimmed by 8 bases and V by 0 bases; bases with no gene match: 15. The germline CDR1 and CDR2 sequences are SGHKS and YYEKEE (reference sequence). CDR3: CASSLDSGTGLQRGYTF. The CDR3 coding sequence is TGTGCCAGCAGCTTGGATTCCGGGACAGGTCTGCAAAGAGGCTACACCTTC.